This T cell receptor beta chain originates from a study of brain T cells in children with intractable seizures. This table comes from immunoSEQ multiplex PCR, and its TCRdb copy is limited to in-frame clones, with some not included. This table has about 340,000 clones, over 85% appearing once. Specified time point: blood from clinic visit 5 months post-surgery; TSC patient then seizure free. Between the trimmed V and J ends, which lost 6 bases and 4 bases, there was a span of 27 bases. The CDR3 loop spans 18 amino acids. Germline assignment: CDR1 ENHRY and CDR2 SYGVKD. Material: peripheral blood, obtained 5 to 6 months after surgery. This clonotype originated in a boy under two years old with tuberous sclerosis and intractable seizures. V usage is TRBV10-3 and J usage is TRBJ1-2; D is possibly TRBD1 (5 bases). The CDR3 region is CAISYGDLRDGSPYGYTF. Written as DNA, the CDR3 is TGTGCCATCAGCTATGGGGATCTCCGGGACGGCTCTCCCTATGGCTACACCTTC.